This is a list of T cell receptor beta chains from one sample in a study of shared clonotypes between healthy human individuals. TCRdb keeps only in-frame clones here, not all; method: immunoSEQ multiplex PCR. The table lists some 500,000 clones, less than 96% of them singletons. Sequencing was done on a sample of naive CD4+ T cells sorted from blood. Source of these receptors: a woman in her twenties or thirties in good health. The CDR3 runs from the conserved cysteine through the conserved F or W. D genes are given only for firm matches. Expanded clones are given a class, and other clones once, few, many or no size at all.

v_gene: TRBV15
d_gene: TRBD1
abundance: .
j_gene: TRBJ2-4
CDR3aa: CATSRDTGATKNIQYF
CDR3nt: TGTGCCACCAGCAGAGATACAGGGGCGACCAAAAACATTCAGTACTTC

v_gene: TRBV4-1
d_gene: .
abundance: .
j_gene: TRBJ2-2
CDR3aa: CASSRPGLTPNTGELFF
CDR3nt: TGCGCCAGCAGCCGACCCGGACTCACCCCGAACACCGGGGAGCTGTTTTTT

v_gene: TRBV29-1
d_gene: TRBD1
abundance: .
j_gene: TRBJ2-1
CDR3aa: CSVGGQGAYNEQFF
CDR3nt: TGCAGCGTCGGCGGACAGGGGGCTTACAATGAGCAGTTCTTC

v_gene: TRBV28
d_gene: .
abundance: once
j_gene: TRBJ2-7
CDR3aa: CASSLYQDTYEQYF
CDR3nt: TGTGCCAGCAGTTTATATCAGGATACCTACGAGCAGTACTTC

v_gene: TRBV5-4
d_gene: .
abundance: .
j_gene: TRBJ1-2
CDR3aa: CASSSPYEGVYGYTF
CDR3nt: TGTGCCAGCAGCTCACCATACGAGGGGGTCTATGGCTACACCTTC

v_gene: TRBV27
d_gene: TRBD1
abundance: .
j_gene: TRBJ1-4
CDR3aa: CASSLSGRGLSNEKLFF
CDR3nt: TGTGCCAGCAGTTTATCCGGCAGGGGGCTGTCTAATGAAAAACTGTTTTTT

v_gene: TRBV5-1
d_gene: .
abundance: .
j_gene: TRBJ1-4
CDR3aa: CASSLSGEALYEKLFF
CDR3nt: TGCGCCAGCAGCTTGTCGGGGGAGGCCCTTTATGAAAAACTGTTTTTT

v_gene: TRBV29-1
d_gene: .
abundance: .
j_gene: TRBJ2-7
CDR3aa: CSVATEGSYEQYF
CDR3nt: TGCAGCGTTGCTACGGAAGGCTCCTACGAGCAGTACTTC

v_gene: TRBV28
d_gene: .
abundance: .
j_gene: TRBJ1-1
CDR3aa: CASSLTSEAFF
CDR3nt: TGTGCCAGCAGTTTAACGTCTGAAGCTTTCTTT

v_gene: TRBV10-3
d_gene: TRBD1
abundance: .
j_gene: TRBJ2-7
CDR3aa: CAISAQKTGHSYEQYF
CDR3nt: TGTGCCATCAGTGCCCAAAAGACAGGGCACTCCTACGAGCAGTACTTC

v_gene: TRBV5-1
d_gene: TRBD2
abundance: once
j_gene: TRBJ2-2
CDR3aa: CASSLISGSDTGELFF
CDR3nt: TGCGCCAGCAGCTTGATCAGCGGGAGTGACACCGGGGAGCTGTTTTTT

v_gene: TRBV7-2
d_gene: .
abundance: .
j_gene: TRBJ2-3
CDR3aa: CASSPRLDDTQYF
CDR3nt: TGTGCCAGCAGCCCACGACTAGACGATACGCAGTATTTT

v_gene: TRBV6-5
d_gene: TRBD1
abundance: .
j_gene: TRBJ1-4
CDR3aa: CASSYQQGLNEKLFF
CDR3nt: TGTGCCAGCAGTTACCAACAGGGGCTTAATGAAAAACTGTTTTTT

v_gene: TRBV28
d_gene: .
abundance: .
j_gene: TRBJ1-4
CDR3aa: CAIGGGANEKLFF
CDR3nt: TGTGCCATCGGCGGCGGGGCTAATGAAAAACTGTTTTTT

v_gene: TRBV28
d_gene: .
abundance: once
j_gene: TRBJ1-4
CDR3aa: CASSLSKANEKLFF
CDR3nt: TGTGCCAGCAGTTTAAGTAAAGCTAATGAAAAACTGTTTTTT

v_gene: TRBV11-3
d_gene: .
abundance: .
j_gene: TRBJ2-2
CDR3aa: CASSPSGLAKVTGELFF
CDR3nt: TGTGCCAGCAGCCCCAGTGGTCTGGCTAAGGTCACCGGGGAGCTGTTTTTT

v_gene: TRBV28
d_gene: TRBD1
abundance: .
j_gene: TRBJ1-2
CDR3aa: CASWDSYGYTF
CDR3nt: TGTGCCAGCTGGGACAGCTATGGCTACACCTTC

v_gene: TRBV10-2
d_gene: .
abundance: .
j_gene: TRBJ2-5
CDR3aa: CASSGGSLETQYF
CDR3nt: TGCGCCAGCAGTGGGGGTAGCCTGGAGACCCAGTACTTC

v_gene: TRBV10-2
d_gene: .
abundance: once
j_gene: TRBJ2-1
CDR3aa: CASSSVVGTIDGNEQFF
CDR3nt: TGCGCCAGCAGTTCCGTAGTTGGGACAATCGACGGGAATGAGCAGTTCTTC

v_gene: TRBV27
d_gene: .
abundance: .
j_gene: TRBJ1-2
CDR3aa: CASSPPGAGGYTF
CDR3nt: TGTGCCAGCAGTCCCCCAGGGGCAGGTGGCTACACCTTC

v_gene: TRBV9
d_gene: TRBD2
abundance: once
j_gene: TRBJ2-7
CDR3aa: CARGFGTTYEQYF
CDR3nt: TGTGCCAGAGGTTTTGGGACTACCTACGAGCAGTACTTC

v_gene: TRBV27
d_gene: TRBD2
abundance: .
j_gene: TRBJ2-1
CDR3aa: CASSLLAGEWFF
CDR3nt: TGTGCCAGCAGTCTACTAGCGGGAGAGTGGTTCTTC

v_gene: TRBV4-2
d_gene: .
abundance: .
j_gene: TRBJ1-1
CDR3aa: CASSQDGGGTEAFF
CDR3nt: TGTGCCAGCAGCCAAGATGGGGGAGGCACTGAAGCTTTCTTT

v_gene: TRBV7-2
d_gene: TRBD1
abundance: .
j_gene: TRBJ2-7
CDR3aa: CASSRGQEAYEQYF
CDR3nt: TGTGCCAGCAGCCGCGGACAGGAGGCCTACGAGCAGTACTTC

v_gene: TRBV18
d_gene: .
abundance: .
j_gene: TRBJ1-3
CDR3aa: CASSPPSGHNPGNTIYF
CDR3nt: TGTGCCAGCTCACCACCTTCGGGACATAACCCTGGAAACACCATATATTTT

v_gene: TRBV4-2
d_gene: .
abundance: .
j_gene: TRBJ1-1
CDR3aa: CASSSGSQGTEAFF
CDR3nt: TGTGCCAGCAGCTCCGGCTCCCAGGGCACTGAAGCTTTCTTT

v_gene: TRBV15
d_gene: TRBD2
abundance: .
j_gene: TRBJ2-1
CDR3aa: CATSRDLTSGKGGQFF
CDR3nt: TGTGCCACCAGCAGAGATTTGACTAGCGGGAAGGGGGGTCAGTTCTTC

v_gene: TRBV18
d_gene: .
abundance: .
j_gene: TRBJ2-3
CDR3aa: CASSPPSVLADTQYF
CDR3nt: TGTGCCAGCTCACCACCGAGTGTTTTGGCAGATACGCAGTATTTT

v_gene: TRBV7-2
d_gene: .
abundance: .
j_gene: TRBJ1-3
CDR3aa: CASSFSRAGNTIYF
CDR3nt: TGTGCCAGCAGCTTCTCTCGGGCTGGAAACACCATATATTTT

v_gene: TRBV27
d_gene: TRBD2
abundance: .
j_gene: TRBJ2-3
CDR3aa: CASSPRSGSGTDTQYF
CDR3nt: TGTGCCAGCAGTCCCCGTAGCGGGAGTGGTACAGATACGCAGTATTTT

v_gene: TRBV5-1
d_gene: TRBD2
abundance: .
j_gene: TRBJ2-1
CDR3aa: CASSLGLAGVGIDEQFF
CDR3nt: TGCGCCAGCAGCCTGGGTTTAGCGGGAGTTGGTATAGATGAGCAGTTCTTC

v_gene: TRBV7-9
d_gene: .
abundance: .
j_gene: TRBJ2-3
CDR3aa: CASSFSSSTDTQYF
CDR3nt: TGTGCCAGCAGCTTTAGTAGTAGCACAGATACGCAGTATTTT

v_gene: TRBV13
d_gene: .
abundance: .
j_gene: TRBJ2-1
CDR3aa: CASSFYRSSYNEQFF
CDR3nt: TGTGCCAGCAGCTTCTACAGGAGCTCCTACAATGAGCAGTTCTTC

v_gene: TRBV2
d_gene: .
abundance: once
j_gene: TRBJ1-4
CDR3aa: CASSVRSGLTNEKLFF
CDR3nt: TGTGCCAGCAGTGTACGGTCCGGGCTCACTAATGAAAAACTGTTTTTT

v_gene: TRBV5-4
d_gene: TRBD1
abundance: .
j_gene: TRBJ2-2
CDR3aa: CASSARTGTNTGELFF
CDR3nt: TGTGCCAGCAGTGCCCGGACAGGAACAAACACCGGGGAGCTGTTTTTT

v_gene: TRBV19
d_gene: .
abundance: .
j_gene: TRBJ1-1
CDR3aa: CASSTGGVNTEAFF
CDR3nt: TGTGCCAGTAGCACAGGTGGGGTGAACACTGAAGCTTTCTTT

v_gene: TRBV7-9
d_gene: .
abundance: .
j_gene: TRBJ1-2
CDR3aa: CASSFSQGYGYTF
CDR3nt: TGTGCCAGCAGCTTCTCCCAGGGGTATGGCTACACCTTC

v_gene: TRBV28
d_gene: TRBD1
abundance: once
j_gene: TRBJ1-4
CDR3aa: CASSSPGTVSEKLFF
CDR3nt: TGTGCCAGCAGTTCCCCCGGGACAGTCAGTGAAAAACTGTTTTTT

v_gene: TRBV27
d_gene: .
abundance: .
j_gene: TRBJ1-6
CDR3aa: CASKGRLGYNSPLHF
CDR3nt: TGTGCCAGCAAGGGACGACTGGGTTATAATTCACCCCTCCACTTT

v_gene: TRBV19
d_gene: .
abundance: .
j_gene: TRBJ2-2
CDR3aa: CASFKGGSNTGELFF
CDR3nt: TGTGCCAGTTTTAAAGGGGGGTCGAACACCGGGGAGCTGTTTTTT

v_gene: TRBV9
d_gene: TRBD1
abundance: .
j_gene: TRBJ2-4
CDR3aa: CASSPGDRIGNIQYF
CDR3nt: TGTGCCAGCAGCCCCGGGGACAGGATCGGTAACATTCAGTACTTC

v_gene: TRBV28
d_gene: TRBD1
abundance: .
j_gene: TRBJ1-4
CDR3aa: CASSLGTGSEKLFF
CDR3nt: TGTGCCAGCAGTTTGGGGACAGGGAGTGAAAAACTGTTTTTT

v_gene: TRBV6-1
d_gene: TRBD1
abundance: .
j_gene: TRBJ1-1
CDR3aa: CASTAGGSRAFF
CDR3nt: TGTGCCAGCACTGCAGGGGGCAGTAGGGCTTTCTTT

v_gene: TRBV27
d_gene: TRBD1
abundance: .
j_gene: TRBJ1-2
CDR3aa: CASRRTGGEGYTF
CDR3nt: TGTGCCAGCAGGCGGACAGGGGGCGAGGGCTACACCTTC

v_gene: TRBV7-6
d_gene: TRBD1
abundance: .
j_gene: TRBJ1-4
CDR3aa: CASSLARGDRRNEKLFF
CDR3nt: TGTGCCAGCAGCTTAGCTCGGGGGGACAGGCGTAATGAAAAACTGTTTTTT

v_gene: TRBV5-1
d_gene: TRBD2
abundance: .
j_gene: TRBJ2-3
CDR3aa: CASSLGESSGPTDTQYF
CDR3nt: TGCGCCAGCAGCTTGGGGGAATCTAGCGGTCCTACAGATACGCAGTATTTT

v_gene: TRBV15
d_gene: .
abundance: .
j_gene: TRBJ1-1
CDR3aa: CATSRDRGGTGEAFF
CDR3nt: TGTGCCACCAGCAGAGATCGGGGTGGAACGGGTGAAGCTTTCTTT

v_gene: TRBV2
d_gene: .
abundance: .
j_gene: TRBJ2-2
CDR3aa: CASSGRDGGTGELFF
CDR3nt: TGTGCCAGCAGTGGCCGGGACGGTGGCACCGGGGAGCTGTTTTTT

v_gene: TRBV14
d_gene: TRBD1
abundance: .
j_gene: TRBJ1-6
CDR3aa: CASSHNTGQGASPLHF
CDR3nt: TGTGCCAGCAGCCATAATACGGGACAGGGGGCATCACCCCTCCACTTT

v_gene: TRBV15
d_gene: .
abundance: .
j_gene: TRBJ2-3
CDR3aa: CATSRDTDTQYF
CDR3nt: TGTGCCACCAGCAGAGACACAGATACGCAGTATTTT